Sequencing of this TCR beta chain was carried out in a study of shared clonotypes between healthy human individuals. Across the study: Each donor's CD8 memory used one plate, CD8 naive two, each CD4 subset three.

Germline V gene data show CDR1 as SEHNR and CDR2 as FQNEAQ (reference sequence). Trimming removed 5 bases from V and 6 bases from J; junction bases left unmatched: 8. The CDR3 length is 14 residues. It was across several immunoSEQ plates that each subset's genomic DNA was evenly split. Sequencing was performed with immunoSEQ multiplex PCR; in TCRdb, only in-frame clones are kept and a portion is missing. The table has roughly 1,100,000 clones, roughly 70% seen once. The receptor comes from a man younger than 35 in good health. The sample consisted of memory CD4+ T cells sorted from blood. Sample subset: CD45RA-negative fraction. The gene calls are TRBV7-9 and TRBJ2-5, with TRBD1 matching 8 bases. This CDR3 is CASSRTGGLQTQYF. The CDR3 DNA reads as TGTGCCAGCAGCAGAACAGGGGGTTTACAGACCCAGTACTTC.